The T cell receptor beta chain described here comes from a study of identical twins. TCRdb processed the 5' RACE reads anew with MiXCR; each CDR3 protein has one entry. The data show roughly 750,000 distinct CDR3 sequences, 20% to 25% seen once. In this sample, this clonotype turned up a few times. Another study also made use of these data, one on T cells expressing NK-cell markers. That investigation notes: According to the study, TCR beta repertoires originated from sorted CD3+CD56+NKG2C+, CD3+CD56+NKG2C- and CD3+CD56-NKG2C+ T cells. Seven donors tested HCMV-seropositive and one tested seronegative among the eight sequenced. One observes that, in several donors, these clonotypes were also the leading ones within the CD3+CD56-NKG2C+ fraction.

The sequence was obtained from a woman aged 18-29 years in good health. What was sequenced was PBMCs.

The CDR3 loop reads CAISASGTSLTYEQYF. The CDR3 coding sequence is TGTGCCATCAGCGCATCCGGGACTTCGCTTACCTACGAGCAGTACTTC. The chain joins TRBV10-3 to TRBJ2-7; D may be TRBD2 (6 bases). Per the germline V gene, CDR1 is ENHRY and CDR2 is SYGVKD. The CDR3 consists of 16 residues. V lost 6 bases to trimming and J lost 2 bases, with 20 bases between them.